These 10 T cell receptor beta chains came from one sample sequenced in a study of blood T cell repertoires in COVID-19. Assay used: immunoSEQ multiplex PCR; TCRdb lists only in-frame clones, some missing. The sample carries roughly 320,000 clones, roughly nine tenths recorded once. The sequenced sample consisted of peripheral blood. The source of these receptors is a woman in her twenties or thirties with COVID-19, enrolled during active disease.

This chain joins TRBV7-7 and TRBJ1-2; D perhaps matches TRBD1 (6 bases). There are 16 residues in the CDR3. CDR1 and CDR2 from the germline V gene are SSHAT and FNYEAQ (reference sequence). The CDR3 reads CAHDRPGTPGHGGYTF. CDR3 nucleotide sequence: TGTGCGCACGATAGGCCCGGGACACCGGGTCACGGTGGCTACACCTTC.

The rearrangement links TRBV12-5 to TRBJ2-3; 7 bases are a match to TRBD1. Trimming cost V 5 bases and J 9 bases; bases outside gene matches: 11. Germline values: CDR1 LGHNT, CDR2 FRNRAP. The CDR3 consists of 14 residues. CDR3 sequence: CASGPTGIRGTQYF. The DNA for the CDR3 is TGTGCTAGTGGTCCGACAGGGATTCGGGGAACGCAGTATTTT.

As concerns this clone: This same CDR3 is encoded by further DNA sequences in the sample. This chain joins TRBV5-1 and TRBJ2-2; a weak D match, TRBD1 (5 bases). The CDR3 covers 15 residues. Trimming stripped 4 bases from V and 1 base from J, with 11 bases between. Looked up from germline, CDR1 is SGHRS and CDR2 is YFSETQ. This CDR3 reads CASSVSGMNTGELFF. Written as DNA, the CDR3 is TGCGCCAGCAGCGTTTCAGGGATGAACACCGGGGAGCTGTTTTTT. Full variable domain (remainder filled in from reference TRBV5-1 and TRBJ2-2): KAGVTQTPRYLIKTRGQQVTLSCSPISGHRSVSWYQQTPGQGLQFLFEYFSETQRNKGNFPGRFSGRQFSNSRSEMNVSTLELGDSALYLCASSVSGMNTGELFFGEGSRLTVL.

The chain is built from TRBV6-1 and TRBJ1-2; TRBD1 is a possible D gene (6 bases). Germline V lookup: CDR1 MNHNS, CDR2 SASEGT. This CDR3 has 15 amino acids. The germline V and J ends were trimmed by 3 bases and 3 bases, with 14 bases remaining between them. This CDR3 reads CASSDLWGRDYGYTF. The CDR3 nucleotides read TGTGCCAGCAGTGATCTATGGGGGCGAGACTATGGCTACACCTTC.

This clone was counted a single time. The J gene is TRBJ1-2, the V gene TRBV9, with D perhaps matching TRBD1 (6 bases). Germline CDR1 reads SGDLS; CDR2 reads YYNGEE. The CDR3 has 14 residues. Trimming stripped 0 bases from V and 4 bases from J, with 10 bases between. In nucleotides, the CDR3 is TGTGCCAGCAGCGTAGAGCAGGGGCCCTATGGCTACACCTTC. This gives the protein CASSVEQGPYGYTF.

Written as DNA, the CDR3 is TGCGCCAGCAGTCGTATCGCAGGGGACCCTTTTGGCTACACCTTC. It yields the protein CASSRIAGDPFGYTF. The chain carries TRBV5-1 and TRBJ1-2; TRBD1 might be the D (6 bases). Germline V gives CDR1 SGHRS, CDR2 YFSETQ. Trimming took off 5 bases at V and 7 bases at J, with 21 bases between the two ends. There are 15 residues in the CDR3. The full variable domain, completed using reference TRBV5-1 and TRBJ1-2, is KAGVTQTPRYLIKTRGQQVTLSCSPISGHRSVSWYQQTPGQGLQFLFEYFSETQRNKGNFPGRFSGRQFSNSRSEMNVSTLELGDSALYLCASSRIAGDPFGYTFGSGTRLTVV.

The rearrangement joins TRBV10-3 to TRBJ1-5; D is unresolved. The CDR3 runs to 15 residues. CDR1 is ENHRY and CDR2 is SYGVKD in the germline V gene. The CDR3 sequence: CGTSVTSGLDQPQHF. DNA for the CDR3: TGTGGAACATCGGTGACATCTGGACTTGATCAGCCCCAGCATTTT.

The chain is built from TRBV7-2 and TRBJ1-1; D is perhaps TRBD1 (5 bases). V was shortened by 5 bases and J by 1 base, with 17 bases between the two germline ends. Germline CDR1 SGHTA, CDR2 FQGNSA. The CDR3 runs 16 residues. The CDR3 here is CASSQPRGKTNTEAFF. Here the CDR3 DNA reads TGTGCCAGCAGCCAACCTCGGGGGAAGACGAACACTGAAGCTTTCTTT.

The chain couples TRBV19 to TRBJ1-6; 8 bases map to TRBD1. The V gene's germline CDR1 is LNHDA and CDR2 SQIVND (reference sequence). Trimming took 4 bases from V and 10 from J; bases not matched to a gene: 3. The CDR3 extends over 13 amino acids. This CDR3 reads CASSTRTGSPLHF. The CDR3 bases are TGTGCCAGTAGTACCCGGACAGGGTCACCCCTCCACTTT.

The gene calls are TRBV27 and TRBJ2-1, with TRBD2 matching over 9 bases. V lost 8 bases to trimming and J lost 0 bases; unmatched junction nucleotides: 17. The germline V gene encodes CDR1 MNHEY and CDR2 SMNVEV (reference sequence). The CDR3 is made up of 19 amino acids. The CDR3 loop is CASSFGSPIAGVSYNEQFF. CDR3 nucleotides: TGTGCCAGCTCCTTCGGGAGCCCGATAGCGGGGGTCTCCTACAATGAGCAGTTCTTC.